Below, one T cell receptor (beta chain) is given with its context. V lost 3 bases to trimming and J lost 0 bases; unmatched junction nucleotides: 5. CDR3 length equals 15 residues. Germline lookup yields CDR1 SGHAT and CDR2 FQNNGV. Seattle patients were enrolled while actively infected and followed longitudinally. The data are from a study of blood T cell repertoires in COVID-19. Study-wide background: Some COVID-19 samples were acute and others convalescent; all came from the United States, Italy and Spain. T cells, B-cell-depleted T cells, or PBMCs supplied cDNA or gDNA.

In the authors' methods: Amplification of reference gene primers was used by the study to estimate nucleated cell counts. The repertoire was sequenced with immunoSEQ multiplex PCR; TCRdb's copy has only in-frame clones and lacks some. That table supplies the V and J calls and clone size; D and trimming were determined from the DNA. The table lists about 170,000 clones, 65% to 90% of them singletons. The TCR was taken from a woman in her thirties or forties with COVID-19, enrolled during active disease. Specimen: peripheral blood. This rearrangement joins TRBV11-2 to TRBJ2-7; 7 positions agree with TRBD1. CDR3 bases: TGTGCCAGCAGCTTGAACAGGGGACCCTCCTACGAGCAGTACTTC. Its protein product is CASSLNRGPSYEQYF.